One TCR beta chain is described in this entry. Its antigen remains unidentified. This entry is derived from a study of OX40 agonist ivuxolimab in advanced cancers. On the study more broadly: Every 2 weeks, patients received ivuxolimab intravenously, dosed at 0.01 to 10 mg/kg. Dose-escalation patients were diagnosed with hepatocellular carcinoma, melanoma, renal cell cancer or head and neck cancer.

CDR3 length: 15 residues. Germline CDR1 SGHRS, CDR2 YFSETQ. Trimming cost V 4 bases and J 2 bases, with 12 bases left between them. Sequencing used immunoSEQ multiplex PCR; TCRdb keeps in-frame clones, though not all of them. The data show around 62,000 clones, around 84% seen once. Findings and caveats of the study: Clonal expansion was among the lowest in partial responders at 0.1-3.0 mg/kg, especially CD8+. Relative to CD4+, CD8+ T cells held more expanded clones on average.

The sequences come from CD4+ or CD8+ T cells sorted from blood, collected in a trial of the OX40 agonist ivuxolimab. The TCR originated in an adult with an advanced solid tumor such as melanoma, head and neck, liver or kidney cancer. The chain is built from TRBV5-1 and TRBJ2-2, with unresolved D. Here the CDR3 reads CASSISGSNTGELFF. The DNA of the CDR3 is TGCGCCAGCAGCATCTCCGGGTCAAACACCGGGGAGCTGTTTTTT.